This TCR beta chain stems from a study of blood T cells in healthy people across ages. The CDR3 is made up of 15 amino acids. Combining a sample-barcoded 5' primer with a J-beta primer mix, a second PCR ran for about 7 to 11 cycles. MiXCR, run by TCRdb on the 5' RACE reads, gives a single entry per CDR3 protein. The sample has approximately 820,000 distinct CDR3 sequences, 40% to 50% seen once. In the case of this clonotype: A read error may account for a junction end that differs from germline.

The J gene is TRBJ2-3, the V gene TRBV12-3 or TRBV12-4; 11 bases match TRBD2. The TCR comes from a man aged 55 to 70 in good health. The sample taken for sequencing was blood. The CDR3 DNA follows: TGTGCCAGCAGTTTAAGTAGCGGGAGGGCAGATATGCAGTATTTT. Amino acids: CASSLSSGRADMQYF.